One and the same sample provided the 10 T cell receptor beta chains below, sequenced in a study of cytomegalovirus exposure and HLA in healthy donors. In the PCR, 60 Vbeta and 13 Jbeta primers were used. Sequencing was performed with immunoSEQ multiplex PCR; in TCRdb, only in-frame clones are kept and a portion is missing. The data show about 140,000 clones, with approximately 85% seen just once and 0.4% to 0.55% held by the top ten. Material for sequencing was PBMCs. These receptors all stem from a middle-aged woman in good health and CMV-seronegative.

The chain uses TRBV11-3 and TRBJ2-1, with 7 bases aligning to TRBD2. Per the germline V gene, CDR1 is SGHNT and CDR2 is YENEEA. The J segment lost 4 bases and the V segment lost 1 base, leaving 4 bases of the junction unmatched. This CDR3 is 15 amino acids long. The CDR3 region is CASSLASGIYNEQFF. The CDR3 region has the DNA TGTGCCAGCAGCTTAGCTAGCGGCATATACAATGAGCAGTTCTTC.

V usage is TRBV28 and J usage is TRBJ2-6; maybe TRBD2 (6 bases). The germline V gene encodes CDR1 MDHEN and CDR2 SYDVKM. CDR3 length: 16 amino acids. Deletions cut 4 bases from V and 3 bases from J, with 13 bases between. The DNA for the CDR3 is TGTGCCAGCAGTTCCCCGGGAGCGGATGGGGCCAACGTCCTGACTTTC. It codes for CASSSPGADGANVLTF.

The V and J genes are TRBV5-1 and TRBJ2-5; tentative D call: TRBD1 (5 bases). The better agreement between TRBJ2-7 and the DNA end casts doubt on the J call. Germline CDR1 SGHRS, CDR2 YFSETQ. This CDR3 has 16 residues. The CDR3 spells CASSSSPRQSSYEQYF. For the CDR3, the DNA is TGCGCCAGCAGCTCATCCCCGAGACAGAGCTCCTACGAGCAGTACTTC.

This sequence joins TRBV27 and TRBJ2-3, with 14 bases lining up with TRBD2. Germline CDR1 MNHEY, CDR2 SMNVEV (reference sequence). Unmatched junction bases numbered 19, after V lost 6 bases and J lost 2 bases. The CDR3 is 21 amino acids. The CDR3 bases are TGTGCCAGCAGCGCCCTCACCGGGACTAGCGGGAGTCCTCTCCCCACAGATACGCAGTATTTT. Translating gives CASSALTGTSGSPLPTDTQYF.

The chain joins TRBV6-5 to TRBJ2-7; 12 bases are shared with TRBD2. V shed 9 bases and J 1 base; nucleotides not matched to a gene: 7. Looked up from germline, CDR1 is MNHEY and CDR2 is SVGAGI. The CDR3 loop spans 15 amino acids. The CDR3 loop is CARGLAGRDSYEQYF. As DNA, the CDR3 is TGTGCCAGAGGACTAGCGGGACGGGATTCCTACGAGCAGTACTTC.

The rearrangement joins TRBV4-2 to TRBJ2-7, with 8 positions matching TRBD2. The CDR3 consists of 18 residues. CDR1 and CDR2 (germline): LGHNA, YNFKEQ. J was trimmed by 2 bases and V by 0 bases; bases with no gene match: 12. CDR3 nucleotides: TGTGCCAGCAGCCAAGATTGGGCCGCGGGACTAGGAACCTACGAGCAGTACTTC. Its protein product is CASSQDWAAGLGTYEQYF.

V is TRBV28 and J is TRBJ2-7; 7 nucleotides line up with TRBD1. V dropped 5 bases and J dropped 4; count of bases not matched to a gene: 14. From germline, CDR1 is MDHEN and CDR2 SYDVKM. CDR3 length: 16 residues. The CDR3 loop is CASSRRSRDRAYEQYF. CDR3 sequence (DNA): TGTGCCAGCAGTCGAAGATCCCGGGACAGAGCTTACGAGCAGTACTTC. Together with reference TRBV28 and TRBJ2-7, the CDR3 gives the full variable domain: DVKVTQSSRYLVKRTGEKVFLECVQDMDHENMFWYRQDPGLGLRLIYFSYDVKMKEKGDIPEGYSVSREKKERFSLILESASTNQTSMYLCASSRRSRDRAYEQYFGPGTRLTVT.

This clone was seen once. CDR3 coding DNA: TGTGCCAGCAGCCGAACTAGCGGGAGCAAAGATGAGCAGTTCTTC. It codes for CASSRTSGSKDEQFF. The V call is TRBV28, the J call TRBJ2-1; 11 bases map to TRBD2. J gave up 8 bases and V 6 bases, and 9 bases lay outside the gene matches. The CDR3 spans 15 residues. Germline V gene lookup returns CDR1 MDHEN and CDR2 SYDVKM.

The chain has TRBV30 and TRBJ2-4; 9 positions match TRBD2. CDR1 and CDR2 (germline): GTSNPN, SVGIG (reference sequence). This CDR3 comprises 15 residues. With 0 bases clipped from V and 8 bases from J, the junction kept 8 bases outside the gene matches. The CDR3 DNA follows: TGTGCCTGGAGTGTAGGCCTAGCGGGAATGTACATTCAGTACTTC. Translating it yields CAWSVGLAGMYIQYF.

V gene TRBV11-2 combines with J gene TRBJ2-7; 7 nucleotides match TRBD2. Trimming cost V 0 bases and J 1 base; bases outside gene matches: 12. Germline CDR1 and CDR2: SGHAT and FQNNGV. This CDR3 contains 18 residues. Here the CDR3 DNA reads TGTGCCAGCAGCTTAGACCTCCAGCGGGACTGGAGATCCTACGAGCAGTACTTC. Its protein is CASSLDLQRDWRSYEQYF.